These 15 T cell receptor beta chains originate from one sample sequenced in a study of cytomegalovirus exposure and HLA in healthy donors. A multiplex PCR was run with 60 Vbeta primers and 13 Jbeta primers. Produced via immunoSEQ multiplex PCR; TCRdb's table is partial and in-frame only. The repertoire has approximately 160,000 clones, roughly 79% of them found once; the top ten carry around 1.5%. Material for sequencing was PBMCs. The origin of the receptors is a man in his forties in good health and CMV-seronegative.

This clone came up a few times. The chain links TRBV7-2 to TRBJ1-2, with 9 nucleotides matching TRBD1. V was clipped by 5 bases and J by 5 bases; unmatched bases: 3. This CDR3 comprises 13 residues. Looked up from germline, CDR1 is SGHTA and CDR2 is FQGNSA. The CDR3 DNA is TGTGCCAGCAGCCCCGACAGGGGGTATGGCTACACCTTC. Translation: CASSPDRGYGYTF.

The chain couples TRBV27 to TRBJ2-1; maybe TRBD1 (5 bases). V gave up 6 bases and J gave up 4 bases, with 16 bases separating them. This CDR3 has 15 amino acids. Germline CDR1 reads MNHEY; CDR2 reads SMNVEV (reference sequence). The CDR3 reads CASRNQGRVYNEQFF. DNA of the CDR3: TGTGCCAGCAGGAACCAGGGAAGGGTTTACAATGAGCAGTTCTTC.

This clone was seen only once. The V gene is TRBV7-2, the J gene TRBJ2-3, with TRBD1 identical over 12 bases. The CDR3 is made up of 15 amino acids. The trim removed 6 bases at V and 8 bases at J, leaving 9 bases unmatched. The germline V gene has CDR1 SGHTA and CDR2 FQGNSA. In DNA form, the CDR3 reads TGTGCCAGCAGAAAGGGGACAGGGGGCGTGGGTACGCAGTATTTT. The encoded protein is CASRKGTGGVGTQYF.

The V call is TRBV5-1, the J call TRBJ2-5; a weak D match, TRBD1 (5 bases). Germline loops: CDR1 SGHRS, CDR2 YFSETQ. The CDR3 sequence is 17 residues long. Trimming shortened V by 5 bases and J by 0 bases, and 20 bases separated the two germline ends. CDR3 in DNA: TGCGCCAGCAGACCGAACCCCTTGACAGCGTACCAAGAGACCCAGTACTTC. Residues: CASRPNPLTAYQETQYF.

The chain combines TRBV5-1 with TRBJ2-2; D ambiguous. Germline values: CDR1 SGHRS, CDR2 YFSETQ. This CDR3 comprises 14 residues. V gave up 0 bases and J gave up 3 bases, with 6 bases separating them. The CDR3 DNA follows: TGCGCCAGCAGCTTGGGACAATACACCGGGGAGCTGTTTTTT. Translating it yields CASSLGQYTGELFF.

J is TRBJ1-2 and V is TRBV6-4, with a possible D match to TRBD1 (5 bases). The CDR3 runs to 13 residues. The germline V and J ends were trimmed by 7 bases and 4 bases, with 13 bases remaining between them. Germline CDR1 is MRHNA and CDR2 is SNTAGT. The CDR3 coding sequence is TGTGCCAGCAACCCAGGGAGGGGCTATGGCTACACCTTC. Its translation: CASNPGRGYGYTF.

The rearrangement uses TRBV5-1 and TRBJ2-6; TRBD1 is a possible D gene (5 bases). The CDR3 runs 16 residues. V lost 4 bases to trimming and J lost 0 bases, with 11 bases between them. Germline CDR1 is SGHRS and CDR2 is YFSETQ. CDR3 nucleotides: TGCGCCAGCAGCCCACTTCAGGGCTCTGGGGCCAACGTCCTGACTTTC. This translates into CASSPLQGSGANVLTF.

This chain joins TRBV7-9 and TRBJ2-1; D might be TRBD2 (6 bases). The CDR3 consists of 14 residues. Trimming left V 3 bases short and J 1 base short, with 7 bases between. Germline V gene sequence: CDR1 SEHNR, CDR2 FQNEAQ (reference sequence). CDR3 DNA sequence: TGTGCCAGCAGCTTCGGGGGTTCCTACAATGAGCAGTTCTTC. This codes for CASSFGGSYNEQFF.

The chain combines TRBV5-6 with TRBJ2-7, with D tentatively TRBD2 (6 bases). Germline CDR1 SGHDT, CDR2 YYEEEE. The V end was cut by 2 bases, the J end by 5 bases, with 14 bases between. The CDR3 contains 14 residues. The DNA for the CDR3 is TGTGCCAGCAGCTTTGGGGAGGCCGCCCACGAGCAGTACTTC. As protein: CASSFGEAAHEQYF.

The rearrangement links TRBV5-1 to TRBJ2-1; 7 bases match TRBD2. In germline, CDR1 is SGHRS, CDR2 YFSETQ. Trimming took 0 bases from V and 8 from J; bases not matched to a gene: 11. The CDR3 consists of 16 residues. The DNA for the CDR3 is TGCGCCAGCAGCTTGGTTCCAGCGGGGCAGGTAGATGAGCAGTTCTTC. Its translation: CASSLVPAGQVDEQFF.

This rearrangement joins TRBV9 to TRBJ1-1; a weak D match, TRBD1 (5 bases). The ends were cut back, 2 bases at V and 4 bases at J, with 6 bases in the middle. The CDR3 has 12 amino acids. CDR1 and CDR2 (germline): SGDLS, YYNGEE. The CDR3 sequence: CASSVGGTEAFF. DNA of the CDR3: TGTGCCAGCAGCGTGGGGGGCACTGAAGCTTTCTTT.

The rearrangement uses TRBV2 and TRBJ2-3; D not certain. The CDR3 runs 12 residues. The V and J ends lost 8 bases and 5 bases respectively, with 11 bases between them. The germline gives CDR1 SNHLY, CDR2 FYNNEI. The CDR3, as DNA: TGTGCCAGCGATCTAGTTGGAGATACGCAGTATTTT. This gives the protein CASDLVGDTQYF. Drawing the rest from reference TRBV2 and TRBJ2-3, the complete variable domain is EPEVTQTPSHQVTQMGQEVILRCVPISNHLYFYWYRQILGQKVEFLVSFYNNEISEKSEIFDDQFSVERPDGSNFTLKIRSTKLEDSAMYFCASDLVGDTQYFGPGTRLTVL.

This clone has only one observation. The J gene is TRBJ2-1, the V gene TRBV2; TRBD2 matches 10 bases. V was clipped by 5 bases and J by 5 bases; unmatched bases: 6. Germline lookup yields CDR1 SNHLY and CDR2 FYNNEI. This CDR3 has 15 amino acids. CDR3 DNA sequence: TGTGCCAGCAGTTCTAGGACTAGCGGCAACAATGAGCAGTTCTTC. This sequence encodes CASSSRTSGNNEQFF.

The chain has TRBV5-1 and TRBJ2-1; the match to TRBD1 covers 8 bases. From germline, CDR1 is SGHRS and CDR2 YFSETQ. V lost 0 bases to trimming and J lost 4 bases; unmatched junction nucleotides: 9. This CDR3 is built from 17 residues. CDR3 coding DNA: TGCGCCAGCAGCTTGGGGGGGACAGGCGGACTGTACAATGAGCAGTTCTTC. Protein product: CASSLGGTGGLYNEQFF.

The CDR3: CASSSDRGNSPLHF. CDR3 DNA sequence: TGTGCCAGCAGTTCAGACAGGGGGAATTCACCCCTCCACTTT. This sequence joins TRBV6-5 and TRBJ1-6; TRBD1 matches at 9 bases. The CDR3 runs to 14 residues. CDR1 and CDR2 (germline): MNHEY, SVGAGI. With V trimmed by 4 bases and J by 7 bases, 2 bases remained unmatched.